What follows describes a single T cell receptor beta chain. The data were obtained in a study of T-cell memory formation after mild COVID-19. Constant-segment primers and 5'RACE yielded cDNA libraries for TCR alpha and TCR beta, each carrying sample barcodes and UMIs. Via MiXCR, TCRdb re-called the 5' RACE reads, giving one row per CDR3 protein. The sample carries 450,000 or so distinct CDR3 sequences, 20% to 30% recorded once. The sequence was obtained from an adult woman who had mild COVID-19 (a few samples of this study predate the infection). Cell type and time point are not known. Sequencing was performed on PBMCs or a T cell subset sorted from them (not recorded which).

The DNA for the CDR3 is TGCAGTGCTAGCGGGGCCTCCTACGAGCAGTACTTC. Its protein product is CSASGASYEQYF. V usage is TRBV20-1 and J usage is TRBJ2-7; D could derive from TRBD1 or TRBD2 (5 bases each). V lost 3 bases to trimming and J lost 0 bases, with 6 bases between them. CDR3 length equals 12 residues. In germline, CDR1 is DFQATT, CDR2 SNEGSKA (reference sequence).